The entry that follows covers one T cell receptor (beta chain) sequence. Antigen specificity is unknown. These data come from a study of cytomegalovirus exposure and HLA in healthy donors. General study results and limits: HLA-A and HLA-B allele assignments for most subjects were reportedly predicted accurately using TCR beta sequences. Testing in vitro showed a few CMV-associated chains specific for CMV antigens.

Primers for the PCR totalled 60 Vbeta and 13 Jbeta. Authors' methods: In a later analysis, the count reached 74 million or so unique TCR beta chains, with approximately 11 million shared. TCRdb's table, derived via immunoSEQ multiplex PCR, lists solely in-frame clones and lacks some. The D gene and trimming were derived from the DNA, and the V and J assignments and clone size from that table. Its listing shows 95,000 to 150,000 clones. This TCR derives from a man aged 35-49 years in good health and CMV-seronegative. Sequencing used PBMCs.

Here the CDR3 DNA reads TGTGCCAGTAGTATGCTAGTAGGAAGCTACGAGCAGTACTTC. Its translation: CASSMLVGSYEQYF. The chain employs TRBV19 and TRBJ2-7, with no clear D. V lost 3 bases, J lost 3 bases, and 12 bases lay in between. The CDR3 length is 14 residues. The V gene's germline CDR1 is LNHDA and CDR2 SQIVND (reference sequence).